The present T cell receptor (beta chain) was sequenced within a study of cytomegalovirus exposure and HLA in healthy donors. This clone showed up just once. Profiling relied on immunoSEQ multiplex PCR, and the TCRdb table lists in-frame clones only, not all of them. Of 200,000 to 250,000 clones listed, roughly 88% are singletons. This CDR3 region has 14 residues. V shed 5 bases, J shed 6 bases, and the junction held 2 bases outside the gene matches. From germline, CDR1 is SGHAT and CDR2 FQNNGV. Input material: PBMCs. The clonotype comes from a woman younger than 45 in good health and CMV-seropositive. The chain employs TRBV11-2 and TRBJ2-1; 12 bases line up with TRBD2. This CDR3 reads CASSRGLAGNEQFF. The CDR3 DNA reads TGTGCCAGCAGCCGGGGACTAGCGGGCAATGAGCAGTTCTTC.